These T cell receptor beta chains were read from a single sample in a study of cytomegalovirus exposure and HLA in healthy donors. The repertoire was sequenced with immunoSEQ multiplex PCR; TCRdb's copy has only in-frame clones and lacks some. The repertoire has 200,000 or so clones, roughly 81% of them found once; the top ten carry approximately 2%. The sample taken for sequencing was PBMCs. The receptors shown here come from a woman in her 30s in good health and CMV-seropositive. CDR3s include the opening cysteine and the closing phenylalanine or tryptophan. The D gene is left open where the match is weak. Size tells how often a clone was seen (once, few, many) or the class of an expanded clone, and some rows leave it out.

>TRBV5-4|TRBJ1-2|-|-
TGTGCCAGCTCGACCCATTCGCCGGGAGGGGGGAACTATGGCTACACCTTC
CASSTHSPGGGNYGYTF
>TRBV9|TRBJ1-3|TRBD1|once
TGTGCCAGCAGCTTGGGACAGTTCTCTGGAAACACCATATATTTT
CASSLGQFSGNTIYF
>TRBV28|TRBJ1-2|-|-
TGTGCCAGCATTAACAGGCACTATGGCTACACCTTC
CASINRHYGYTF
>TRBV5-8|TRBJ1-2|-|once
TGTGCCAGCAGCCTCCCCCAACTCGGTAACACCTTC
CASSLPQLGNTF
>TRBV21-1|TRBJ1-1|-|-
TGTGCCAGCAGGCTTCAGGGGAACACTGAAGCTTTCTTT
CASRLQGNTEAFF
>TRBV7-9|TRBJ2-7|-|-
TGTGCCAGCAGCTTAGCGTCAATAGAAGAGGTCGTTTACGAGCAGTACTTC
CASSLASIEEVVYEQYF
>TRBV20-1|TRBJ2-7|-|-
TGCAGTGCGCCAAGCGCCTACGAGCAGTACTTC
CSAPSAYEQYF
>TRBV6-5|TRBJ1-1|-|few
TGTGCCAGCAGTTACTCCGGGGGTCCTGAAGCTTTCTTT
CASSYSGGPEAFF
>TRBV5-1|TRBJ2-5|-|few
TGCGCCAGCAGCCCGCCAGGGGCAGAGACCCAGTACTTC
CASSPPGAETQYF
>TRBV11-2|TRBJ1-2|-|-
TGTGCCAGCAGCCCCCGCCGGTCGCGCTATGGCTACACCTTC
CASSPRRSRYGYTF
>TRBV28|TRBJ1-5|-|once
TGTGCCAGCAGCAGTACCGGGTTGGGTAGCAATCAGCCCCAGCATTTT
CASSSTGLGSNQPQHF
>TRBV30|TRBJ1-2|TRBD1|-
TGTGCCTGGACTCCGGGACAGGGGGTTTACTATGGCTACACCTTC
CAWTPGQGVYYGYTF
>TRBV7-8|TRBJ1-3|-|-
TGTGCCAGCAGCCCAAAAAGGGTGCGGGGGTCTGGAAACACCATATATTTT
CASSPKRVRGSGNTIYF
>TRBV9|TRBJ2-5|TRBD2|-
TGTGCCAGCAGTTCTAGCGGGGGGTGGGAGACCCAGTACTTC
CASSSSGGWETQYF
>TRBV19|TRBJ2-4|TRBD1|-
TGTGCCAGCCTTGATAGGGGGCCGACATGGTCAAGTATTCAGTACTTC
CASLDRGPTWSSIQYF
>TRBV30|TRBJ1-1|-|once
TGTGCCTGGCATGCTACGGGTTGGGACACTGAAGCTTTCTTT
CAWHATGWDTEAFF
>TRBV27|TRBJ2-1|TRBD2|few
TGTGCCAGCAGTACCTCCGGGAGGACCCACTCCTACAATGAGCAGTTCTTC
CASSTSGRTHSYNEQFF
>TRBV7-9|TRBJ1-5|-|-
TGTGCCAGCAGCTGGGGGGTGGGAAATCAGCCCCAGCATTTT
CASSWGVGNQPQHF
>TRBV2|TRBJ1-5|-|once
TGTGCCAGCAAAGAGGATCCGTATCAGCCCCAGCATTTT
CASKEDPYQPQHF
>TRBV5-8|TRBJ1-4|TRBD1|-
TGTGCCAGCAGCCCTTGGACAGGGGCGAGAGAAAAACTGTTTTTT
CASSPWTGAREKLFF
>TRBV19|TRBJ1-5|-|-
TGTGCCAGTAGAGACAGGCCTCACTCCCAGCCCCAGCATTTT
CASRDRPHSQPQHF
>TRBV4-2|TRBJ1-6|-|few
TGTGCCAGCAGCCCCCAAGTTGTCAGTTCTAATTCACCCCTCCACTTT
CASSPQVVSSNSPLHF
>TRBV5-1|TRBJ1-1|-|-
TGCGCCAGCGGAAAAGAGGGAGGCACTGAAGCTTTCTTT
CASGKEGGTEAFF
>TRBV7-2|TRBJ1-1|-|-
TGTGCCAGCAGCTTAGTGTCAGGTTCGAACACTGAAGCTTTCTTT
CASSLVSGSNTEAFF
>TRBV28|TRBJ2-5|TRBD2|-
TGTGCCAGCAGTCTGGGAGGGTCGGTAAAAGAGACCCAGTACTTC
CASSLGGSVKETQYF
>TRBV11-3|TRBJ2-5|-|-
TGTGCCAGCAGCTTAAGCCAACAAGAGACCCAGTACTTC
CASSLSQQETQYF
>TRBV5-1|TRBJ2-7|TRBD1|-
TGCGCCAGCAGCGCTACCGGGACAGGGGGGGAAGAGCAGTACTTC
CASSATGTGGEEQYF
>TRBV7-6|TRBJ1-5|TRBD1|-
TGTGCCAGCAGCGCATGGGACAGGGGGCTTGGTCAGCCCCAGCATTTT
CASSAWDRGLGQPQHF
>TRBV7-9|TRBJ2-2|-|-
TGTGCCAGCAGCCCGTTTCCGGGGGGCGGCACCGGGGAGCTGTTTTTT
CASSPFPGGGTGELFF
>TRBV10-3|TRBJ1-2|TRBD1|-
TGTGCCATCAGATCGGACAGGGAGGACTATGGCTACACCTTC
CAIRSDREDYGYTF
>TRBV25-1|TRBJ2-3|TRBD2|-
TGTGCCAGCACACTAGCGGGGCGCACAGATACGCAGTATTTT
CASTLAGRTDTQYF
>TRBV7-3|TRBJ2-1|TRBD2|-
TGTGCCAGCAGCCGTCGAACGGGGGGGAATAATGAGCAGTTCTTC
CASSRRTGGNNEQFF
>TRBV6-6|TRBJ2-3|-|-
TGTGCCAGCAGTTCGTACAGGGGAGGTTATACGCAGTATTTT
CASSSYRGGYTQYF
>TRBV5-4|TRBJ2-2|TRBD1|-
TGTGCCAGCAGCCTACAGGGGTGGAGCGGGGAGCTGTTTTTT
CASSLQGWSGELFF
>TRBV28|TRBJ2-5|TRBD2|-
TGTGCCAGCAGTTCCCCGGGACTAGCGGGAGGACAGACCCAGTACTTC
CASSSPGLAGGQTQYF
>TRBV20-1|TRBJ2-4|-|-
TGCAGTGCTAGAGCTAAGAACATTCAGTACTTC
CSARAKNIQYF
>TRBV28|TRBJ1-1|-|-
TGTGCCAGCAGTACCTCCACAGGGTTGGCTTTCTTT
CASSTSTGLAFF
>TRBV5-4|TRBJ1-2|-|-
TGTGCCAGCAGCGCTAACCCTGCCGGGGGCTACACCTTC
CASSANPAGGYTF
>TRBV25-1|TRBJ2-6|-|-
TGTGCCAGCAGTGCTCCCTCTGGGGCCAACGTCCTGACTTTC
CASSAPSGANVLTF
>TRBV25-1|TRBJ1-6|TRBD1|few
TGTGCCAGCAGCCCACAGGGGGCCTATTCACCCCTCCACTTT
CASSPQGAYSPLHF
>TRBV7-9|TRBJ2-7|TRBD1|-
TGTGCCAGCAGCCCCTCTTACGGACAGGGGTATTTCTACGAGCAGTACTTC
CASSPSYGQGYFYEQYF
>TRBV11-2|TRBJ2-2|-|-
TGTGCCAGCAGCCCGAGGGGGTATCGAGAAAGCGGGGAGCTGTTTTTT
CASSPRGYRESGELFF
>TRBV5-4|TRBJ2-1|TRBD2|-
TGTGCCAGCAGCTTGCCGCTAGCGGGAGGCAATGAGCAGTTCTTC
CASSLPLAGGNEQFF
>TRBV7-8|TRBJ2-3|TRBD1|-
TGTGCCAGCAGCTCTAGACAGGGATGGGATACGCAGTATTTT
CASSSRQGWDTQYF
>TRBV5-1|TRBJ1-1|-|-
TGCGCCAGCAGCCTTGATACAGGGATCCGCACTGAAGCTTTCTTT
CASSLDTGIRTEAFF
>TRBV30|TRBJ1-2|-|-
TGTGCCTGGAGCCCCGGGACAAACTATGGCTACACCTTC
CAWSPGTNYGYTF